The 15 T cell receptor beta chains presented below share a single source sample, sequenced in a study of cytomegalovirus exposure and HLA in healthy donors. Libraries were prepared by immunoSEQ multiplex PCR; TCRdb keeps only in-frame clonotypes and omits some of them. Of 220,000 or so clones listed, roughly 80% were seen once; the top ten hold roughly 6%. Sequenced material: PBMCs. These receptors were collected from a woman aged 18-35 years in good health and CMV-seronegative.

The chain carries TRBV15 and TRBJ1-4; no clear D gene. The CDR3 loop spans 16 amino acids. In germline, CDR1 is LNHNV, CDR2 YYDKDF (reference sequence). V was shortened by 5 bases and J by 2 bases, with 15 bases between the two germline ends. This chain's CDR3 is CATSGGPGGTNEKLFF. The CDR3 nucleotides are TGTGCCACCAGCGGAGGACCCGGTGGGACTAATGAAAAACTGTTTTTT. Full variable domain (missing parts from reference TRBV15 and TRBJ1-4): DAMVIQNPRYQVTQFGKPVTLSCSQTLNHNVMYWYQQKSSQAPKLLFHYYDKDFNNEADTPDNFQSRRPNTSFCFLDIRSPGLGDTAMYLCATSGGPGGTNEKLFFGSGTQLSVL.

The rearrangement joins TRBV2 to TRBJ1-5; 7 bases match TRBD1. Germline V gene lookup returns CDR1 SNHLY and CDR2 FYNNEI. The CDR3 consists of 17 residues. V was clipped by 6 bases and J by 0 bases; unmatched bases: 11. CDR3 sequence (DNA): TGTGCCAGCAGACTACAGGGGCCAGGAGATAGCAATCAGCCCCAGCATTTT. Translated: CASRLQGPGDSNQPQHF. Full variable domain (rest looked up from reference TRBV2 and TRBJ1-5): EPEVTQTPSHQVTQMGQEVILRCVPISNHLYFYWYRQILGQKVEFLVSFYNNEISEKSEIFDDQFSVERPDGSNFTLKIRSTKLEDSAMYFCASRLQGPGDSNQPQHFGDGTRLSIL.

The sample holds a few counts of this clone. The rearrangement links TRBV6-5 to TRBJ1-2; no firm D call. The CDR3 runs to 11 residues. V was trimmed by 7 bases and J by 3 bases, leaving 6 bases between them. Germline CDR1 is MNHEY and CDR2 is SVGAGI. This CDR3 reads CASISYYGYTF. CDR3 DNA sequence: TGTGCCAGCATTTCCTACTATGGCTACACCTTC.

The rearrangement joins TRBV9 to TRBJ2-1; unclear D gene. The CDR3 consists of 15 residues. V lost 0 bases and J lost 1, with 8 bases in between. Per the germline V gene, CDR1 is SGDLS and CDR2 is YYNGEE. In DNA, the CDR3 is TGTGCCAGCAGCGTAGAAAGTTTTTCCTACAATGAGCAGTTCTTC. Protein product: CASSVESFSYNEQFF.

The chain couples TRBV27 to TRBJ2-2; D is ambiguous. The CDR3 totals 16 residues. Germline loops: CDR1 MNHEY, CDR2 SMNVEV (reference sequence). V shed 0 bases and J shed 0 bases, with 8 bases lying between them. The CDR3 region has the DNA TGTGCCAGCAGTTTATCACCAGGATCGAACACCGGGGAGCTGTTTTTT. Translating it yields CASSLSPGSNTGELFF.

The chain joins TRBV9 to TRBJ2-1; D remains unclear. CDR3 length equals 13 residues. With 4 bases removed from V and 8 bases from J, the gap between germline ends came to 13 bases. Germline loops: CDR1 SGDLS, CDR2 YYNGEE. For the CDR3, the DNA is TGTGCCAGCAGCTCCCGGGTATCGGATGAGCAGTTCTTC. It translates to CASSSRVSDEQFF.

V is TRBV5-1 and J is TRBJ2-6; no firm D call. The V gene's germline CDR1 is SGHRS and CDR2 YFSETQ. The CDR3 covers 15 residues. Trimming took 3 bases from V and 4 from J, leaving 11 bases between them. In DNA, the CDR3 is TGCGCCAGCAGCTCGGTTCCCTGGGGGGCCAACGTCCTGACTTTC. Its translation: CASSSVPWGANVLTF.

The CDR3 DNA reads as TGTGCCAGCAGCCCCCTAGGACAGGACTATAGCAATCAGCCCCAGCATTTT. Its translation is CASSPLGQDYSNQPQHF. The gene calls are TRBV7-9 and TRBJ1-5; 7 nucleotides match TRBD1. CDR1 and CDR2 (germline): SEHNR, FQNEAQ (reference sequence). J lost 0 bases, V lost 5 bases, and 10 bases had no gene match. The CDR3 is made up of 17 amino acids.

The chain uses TRBV12-2 and TRBJ1-4; the table calls TRBD1, which could not be checked here. TRBV12-2 corresponds to a pseudogene. The CDR3 spans 16 residues. The CDR3 protein is CASRLARGQGGEKLFF. CDR3 in DNA: TGTGCAAGTCGCTTAGCGCGGGGACAGGGCGGTGAAAAACTGTTTTTT.

V usage is TRBV6-1 and J usage is TRBJ2-1, with D possibly being TRBD2 (6 bases). The CDR3 loop spans 13 amino acids. Germline-derived CDR1 and CDR2 are MNHNS and SASEGT. V was shortened by 7 bases and J by 6 bases, with 13 bases between the two germline ends. The CDR3 here is CASTGEIFNEQFF. For the CDR3, the DNA is TGTGCCAGCACGGGGGAGATCTTCAATGAGCAGTTCTTC.

Here the CDR3 reads CASSVNSGSKGNTGELFF. For the CDR3, the DNA is TGTGCCAGCAGTGTTAATAGCGGGAGTAAAGGCAACACCGGGGAGCTGTTTTTT. The chain carries TRBV28 and TRBJ2-2; 9 bases match TRBD2. The trim removed 5 bases at V and 2 bases at J, leaving 12 bases unmatched. CDR3 length: 18 residues. Germline values: CDR1 MDHEN, CDR2 SYDVKM.

The V call is TRBV28, the J call TRBJ2-3, with D perhaps matching TRBD2 (6 bases). The V gene lost 2 bases and the J gene lost 0 bases, with 12 bases spanning the gap. CDR1 is MDHEN, CDR2 SYDVKM, per germline. The CDR3 sequence is 16 residues long. The CDR3 is CASSLTGRGSTDTQYF. CDR3 nucleotide sequence: TGTGCCAGCAGTTTAACTGGGCGGGGCAGCACAGATACGCAGTATTTT.

The V call is TRBV27, the J call TRBJ2-1, with TRBD2 as a possible D gene (6 bases). Deletions cut 2 bases from V and 4 bases from J, with 12 bases between. The CDR3 loop spans 15 amino acids. CDR1 MNHEY and CDR2 SMNVEV come from the germline V gene (reference sequence). CDR3 residues: CASSLDGSNYNEQFF. For the CDR3, the DNA is TGTGCCAGCAGTTTAGACGGGAGTAATTACAATGAGCAGTTCTTC.

The chain combines TRBV5-4 with TRBJ2-2, with 8 bases lining up with TRBD1. V shed 4 bases, J shed 7 bases, and the junction held 9 bases outside the gene matches. Germline CDR1 SGHNT, CDR2 YYREEE (reference sequence). This CDR3 comprises 15 residues. The CDR3, as DNA: TGTGCCAGCAGCGACCGACAGGGGTACGTCGGGGAGCTGTTTTTT. Its protein product is CASSDRQGYVGELFF.

The chain has TRBV18 and TRBJ1-2; D not certain. V shed 3 bases and J shed 2 bases, with 16 bases lying between them. The CDR3 is 16 amino acids. Germline V gene sequence: CDR1 KGHSH, CDR2 LQKENI. In DNA, the CDR3 is TGTGCCAGCTCACCGACCCGGGCCTCTTACAACTATGGCTACACCTTC. Translation: CASSPTRASYNYGYTF.